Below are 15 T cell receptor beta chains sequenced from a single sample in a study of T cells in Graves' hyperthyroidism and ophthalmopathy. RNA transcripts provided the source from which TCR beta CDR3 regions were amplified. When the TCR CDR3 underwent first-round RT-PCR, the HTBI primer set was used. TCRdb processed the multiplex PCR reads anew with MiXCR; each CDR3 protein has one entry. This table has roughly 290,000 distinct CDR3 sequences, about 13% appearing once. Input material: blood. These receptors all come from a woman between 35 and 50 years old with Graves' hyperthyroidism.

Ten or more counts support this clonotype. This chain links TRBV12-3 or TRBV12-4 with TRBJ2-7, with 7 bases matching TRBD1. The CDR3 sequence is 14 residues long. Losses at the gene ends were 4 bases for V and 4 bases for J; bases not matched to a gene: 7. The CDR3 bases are TGTGCCAGCAGTTCCGAACAGGGGAGATACGAGCAGTACTTC. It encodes CASSSEQGRYEQYF.

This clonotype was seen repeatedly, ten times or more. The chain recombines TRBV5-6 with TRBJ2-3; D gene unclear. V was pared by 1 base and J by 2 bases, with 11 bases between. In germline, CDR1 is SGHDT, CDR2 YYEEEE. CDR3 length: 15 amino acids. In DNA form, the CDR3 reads TGTGCCAGCAGCTTGCTTCAGCTGATCACAGATACGCAGTATTTT. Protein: CASSLLQLITDTQYF. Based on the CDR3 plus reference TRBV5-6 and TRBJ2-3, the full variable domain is DAGVTQSPTHLIKTRGQQVTLRCSPKSGHDTVSWYQQALGQGPQFIFQYYEEEERQRGNFPDRFSGHQFPNYSSELNVNALLLGDSALYLCASSLLQLITDTQYFGPGTRLTVL.

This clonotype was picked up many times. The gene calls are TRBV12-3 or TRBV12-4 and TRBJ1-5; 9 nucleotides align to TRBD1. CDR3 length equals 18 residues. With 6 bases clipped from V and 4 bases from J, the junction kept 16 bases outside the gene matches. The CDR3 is CASREGQGSTLGNQPQHF. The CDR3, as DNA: TGTGCCAGCAGGGAAGGACAGGGGTCAACCTTAGGGAATCAGCCCCAGCATTTT.

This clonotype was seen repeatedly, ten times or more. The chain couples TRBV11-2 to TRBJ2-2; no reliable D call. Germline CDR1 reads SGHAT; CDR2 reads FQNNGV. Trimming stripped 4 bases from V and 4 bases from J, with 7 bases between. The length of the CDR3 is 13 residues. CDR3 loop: CASSSVGTGELFF. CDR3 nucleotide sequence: TGTGCCAGCAGCTCGGTGGGCACCGGGGAGCTGTTTTTT. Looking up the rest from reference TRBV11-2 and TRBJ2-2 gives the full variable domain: EAGVAQSPRYKIIEKRQSVAFWCNPISGHATLYWYQQILGQGPKLLIQFQNNGVVDDSQLPKDRFSAERLKGVDSTLKIQPAKLEDSAVYLCASSSVGTGELFFGEGSRLTVL.

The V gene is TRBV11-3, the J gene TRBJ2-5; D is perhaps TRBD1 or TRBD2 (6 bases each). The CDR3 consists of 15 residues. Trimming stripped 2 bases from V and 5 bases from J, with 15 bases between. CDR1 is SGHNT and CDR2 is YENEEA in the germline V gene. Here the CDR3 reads CASSLRGAGLETQYF. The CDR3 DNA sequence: TGTGCCAGCAGCTTAAGGGGGGCGGGCCTGGAGACCCAGTACTTC.

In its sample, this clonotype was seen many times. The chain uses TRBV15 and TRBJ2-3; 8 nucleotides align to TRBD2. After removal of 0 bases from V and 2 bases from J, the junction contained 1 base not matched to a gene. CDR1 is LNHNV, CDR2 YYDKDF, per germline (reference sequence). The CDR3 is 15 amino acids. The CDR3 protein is CATSREAGDTDTQYF. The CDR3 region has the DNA TGTGCCACCAGCAGAGAAGCGGGAGACACAGATACGCAGTATTTT.

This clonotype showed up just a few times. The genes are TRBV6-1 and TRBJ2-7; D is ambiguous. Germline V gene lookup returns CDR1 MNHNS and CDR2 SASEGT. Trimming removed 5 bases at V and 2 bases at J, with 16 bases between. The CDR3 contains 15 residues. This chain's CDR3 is CASSSPEDGTYEQYF. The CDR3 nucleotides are TGTGCCAGCAGTTCCCCTGAGGACGGAACCTACGAGCAGTACTTC.

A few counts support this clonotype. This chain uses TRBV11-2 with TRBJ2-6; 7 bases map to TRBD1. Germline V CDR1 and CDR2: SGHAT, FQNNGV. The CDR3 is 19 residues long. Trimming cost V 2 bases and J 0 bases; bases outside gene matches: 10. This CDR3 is CASSLNPGQAFSGANVLTF. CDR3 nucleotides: TGTGCCAGCAGCTTAAATCCCGGACAGGCGTTCTCTGGGGCCAACGTCCTGACTTTC. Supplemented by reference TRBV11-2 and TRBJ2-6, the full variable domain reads EAGVAQSPRYKIIEKRQSVAFWCNPISGHATLYWYQQILGQGPKLLIQFQNNGVVDDSQLPKDRFSAERLKGVDSTLKIQPAKLEDSAVYLCASSLNPGQAFSGANVLTFGAGSRLTVL.

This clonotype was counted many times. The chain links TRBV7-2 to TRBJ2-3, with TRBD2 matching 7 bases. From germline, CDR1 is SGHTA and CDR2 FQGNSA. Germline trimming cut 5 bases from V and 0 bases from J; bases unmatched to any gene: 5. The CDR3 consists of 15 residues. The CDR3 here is CASSVASGSTDTQYF. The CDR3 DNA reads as TGTGCCAGCAGCGTCGCTAGCGGAAGCACAGATACGCAGTATTTT.

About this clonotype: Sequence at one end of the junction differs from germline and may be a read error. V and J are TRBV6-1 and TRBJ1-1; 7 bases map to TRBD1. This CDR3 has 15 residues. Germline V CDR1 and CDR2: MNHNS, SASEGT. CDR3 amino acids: CATSEAGRGVTEAFF. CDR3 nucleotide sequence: TGTGCCACCAGTGAAGCAGGCAGGGGGGTGACTGAAGCTTTCTTT.

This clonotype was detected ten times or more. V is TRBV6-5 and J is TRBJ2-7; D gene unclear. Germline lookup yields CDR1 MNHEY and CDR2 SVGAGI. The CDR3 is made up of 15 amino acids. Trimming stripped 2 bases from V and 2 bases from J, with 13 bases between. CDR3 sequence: CASSYGSGLAYEQYF. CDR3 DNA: TGTGCCAGCAGTTACGGCTCGGGTCTTGCCTACGAGCAGTACTTC.

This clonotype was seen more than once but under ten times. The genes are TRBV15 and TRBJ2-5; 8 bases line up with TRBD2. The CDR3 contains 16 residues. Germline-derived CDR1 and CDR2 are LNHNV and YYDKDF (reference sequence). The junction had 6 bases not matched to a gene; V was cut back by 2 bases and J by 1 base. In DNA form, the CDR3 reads TGTGCCACCAGCAGATCTACTAGCGGAGTCCAAGAGACCCAGTACTTC. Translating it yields CATSRSTSGVQETQYF. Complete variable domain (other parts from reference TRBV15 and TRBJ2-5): DAMVIQNPRYQVTQFGKPVTLSCSQTLNHNVMYWYQQKSSQAPKLLFHYYDKDFNNEADTPDNFQSRRPNTSFCFLDIRSPGLGDTAMYLCATSRSTSGVQETQYFGPGTRLLVL.

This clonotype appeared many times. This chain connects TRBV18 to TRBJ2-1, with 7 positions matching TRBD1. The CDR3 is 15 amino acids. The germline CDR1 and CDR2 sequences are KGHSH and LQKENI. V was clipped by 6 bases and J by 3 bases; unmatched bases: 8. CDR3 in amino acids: CASSPDRALYNEQFF. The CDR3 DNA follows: TGTGCCAGCTCCCCTGACAGGGCTCTCTACAATGAGCAGTTCTTC.

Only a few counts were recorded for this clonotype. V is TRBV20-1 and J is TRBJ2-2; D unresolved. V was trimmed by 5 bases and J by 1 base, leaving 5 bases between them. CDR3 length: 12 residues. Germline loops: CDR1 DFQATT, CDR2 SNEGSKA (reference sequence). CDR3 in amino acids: CSALKNTGELFF. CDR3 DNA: TGCAGTGCTCTGAAGAACACCGGGGAGCTGTTTTTT.

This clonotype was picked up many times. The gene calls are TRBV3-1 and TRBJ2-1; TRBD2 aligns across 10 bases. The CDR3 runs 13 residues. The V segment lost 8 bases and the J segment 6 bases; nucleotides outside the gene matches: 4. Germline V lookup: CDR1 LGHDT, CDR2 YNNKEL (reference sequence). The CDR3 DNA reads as TGTGCCAGCGTACTAGCGGGGAGCAATGAGCAGTTCTTC. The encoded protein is CASVLAGSNEQFF.